Listed here is a single T cell receptor beta chain. What it binds is not known. The source of the sample is a study of tumor and adjacent non-tumor tissue in lung cancer. About the study: The cohort had 12 adenocarcinoma, 2 squamous cell and 1 small cell patients. The study, taken as a whole, reports: Patients with more diverse tumor TCRs had worse survival. Significantly higher TCR diversity was found in tumor than normal lung.

A modified ARM-PCR protocol with three rounds of nested PCR amplified TCRbeta. A single record per CDR3 protein comes from TCRdb applying MiXCR to the multiplex PCR reads. The data show under 45,000 distinct CDR3 sequences, 60% seen once. Trimming took 6 bases from V and 6 from J; bases not matched to a gene: 10. The CDR3 covers 14 residues. No cell sorting was done before RNA was extracted from the tissue. This non-tumor lung sample came from over 3 cm beyond the tumor edge. The source is a man aged 50 to 59 with non-small cell lung cancer. This sequence joins TRBV12-3 or TRBV12-4 and TRBJ1-1; TRBD1 aligns across 7 bases. Material for sequencing was distant non-tumor lung tissue. This CDR3 reads CASRRDSYNAEAFF. CDR3 nucleotide sequence: TGTGCCAGCAGACGGGACAGTTACAACGCTGAAGCTTTCTTT.